These 13 T cell receptor beta chains came from one sample sequenced in a study of T-cell reconstitution after alpha-beta-depleted transplantation in children. A library of TCRbeta sequences, prepared with unique molecular identifiers, was generated. TCRdb re-analysed the PCR reads in MiXCR, keeping a single row per CDR3 protein. The sample contains approximately 190,000 distinct CDR3 sequences, 6.3% of which appear only once. This sample comprised PBMCs, obtained before TCRalphabeta/CD19-depleted stem cell transplant. These receptors were collected from a girl under three years old with combined immunodeficiency, due to receive a stem cell transplant.

This clonotype was counted at least ten times. The J gene is TRBJ2-7, the V gene TRBV6-2 or TRBV6-3; D perhaps matches TRBD1 (5 bases). Germline-derived CDR1 and CDR2 are MNHEY and SVGEGT. The V end was cut by 6 bases, the J end by 4 bases, with 25 bases between. The CDR3 is 17 residues long. The CDR3 spells CASRLRGGSFLPYEQYF. Here the CDR3 DNA reads TGTGCCAGCAGGCTTAGGGGCGGAAGCTTTCTCCCTTACGAGCAGTACTTC.

This clonotype was recorded a few times. The V call is TRBV27, the J call TRBJ2-3; D could derive from TRBD1 or TRBD2 (5 bases each). Per the germline V gene, CDR1 is MNHEY and CDR2 is SMNVEV (reference sequence). The CDR3 totals 16 residues. Trimming cost V 5 bases and J 0 bases, with 15 bases left between them. CDR3 bases: TGTGCCAGCAGTCCCGGGGCCGACTCTAGCACAGATACGCAGTATTTT. This encodes CASSPGADSSTDTQYF.

This clonotype was observed at least ten times. This rearrangement joins TRBV4-1 to TRBJ2-7; the D call may be TRBD1 or TRBD2 (6 bases each). Germline values: CDR1 MGHRA, CDR2 YSYEKL. The CDR3 has 18 amino acids. Trimming left V 1 base short and J 7 bases short, with 26 bases between. The CDR3 coding sequence is TGCGCCAGCAGCCAAGTGGCTTTATCCGGGGGCTCCCGCGGTGAGCAGTACTTC. Translated, it gives CASSQVALSGGSRGEQYF.

This clonotype was seen a few times. V is TRBV2 and J is TRBJ1-5, with D unclear. V gave up 6 bases and J gave up 9 bases, with 18 bases separating them. The CDR3 has 14 residues. CDR1 and CDR2 from the germline V gene are SNHLY and FYNNEI. CDR3 protein: CASRAGLGERPQHF. CDR3 nucleotides: TGTGCCAGCAGAGCTGGACTTGGGGAGCGGCCCCAGCATTTT.

The V gene is TRBV10-1, the J gene TRBJ1-1; the match to TRBD1 covers 7 bases. The CDR3 is 17 amino acids. The germline gives CDR1 WNHNN, CDR2 SYGVQD (reference sequence). The chain's CDR3 is CFCSAVDRDGWDTEAFF. The CDR3 nucleotides are TGCTTCTGCAGTGCAGTCGACAGGGATGGTTGGGACACTGAAGCTTTCTTT.

This clonotype was seen repeatedly, ten times or more. The chain combines TRBV27 with TRBJ1-5; maybe TRBD1 (6 bases). The CDR3 has 15 residues. V gave up 6 bases and J gave up 0 bases, with 12 bases separating them. Germline V lookup: CDR1 MNHEY, CDR2 SMNVEV (reference sequence). The CDR3, as DNA: TGTGCCAGCAGACTACAGGGACATAGCAATCAGCCCCAGCATTTT. Translated, it gives CASRLQGHSNQPQHF.

This clonotype showed up many times. The chain is built from TRBV20-1 and TRBJ1-2; the D is unclear. Germline V gene lookup returns CDR1 DFQATT and CDR2 SNEGSKA (reference sequence). V was pared by 0 bases and J by 4 bases, with 9 bases between. CDR3 length: 13 amino acids. The CDR3 coding sequence is TGCAGTGCTAGAGATCTTAACGGCTATGGCTACACCTTC. Its protein product is CSARDLNGYGYTF.

This clonotype was seen ten or more times. DNA of the CDR3: TGTGCCAGCAGCAAAATTAGCGGCTTACCTCGGGAGACCCAGTACTTC. Its protein product is CASSKISGLPRETQYF. The chain combines TRBV5-5 with TRBJ2-5; perhaps TRBD2 as D (6 bases). The CDR3 has 16 residues. V was pared by 4 bases and J by 5 bases, with 21 bases between. CDR1 and CDR2 (germline): SGHKS, YYEKEE (reference sequence). The full variable domain, rest sourced from reference TRBV5-5 and TRBJ2-5, is DAGVTQSPTHLIKTRGQQVTLRCSPISGHKSVSWYQQVLGQGPQFIFQYYEKEERGRGNFPDRFSARQFPNYSSELNVNALLLGDSALYLCASSKISGLPRETQYFGPGTRLLVL.

This clonotype was found many times. V usage is TRBV3-1 and J usage is TRBJ1-5; D is ambiguous. Germline lookup yields CDR1 LGHDT and CDR2 YNNKEL (reference sequence). Trimming took 0 bases from V and 4 from J, leaving 7 bases between them. The CDR3 consists of 14 residues. The CDR3 reads CASSQDVSNQPQHF. CDR3 nucleotides: TGTGCCAGCAGCCAAGATGTTTCGAATCAGCCCCAGCATTTT.

This clonotype was recorded once. This may come from a read error, since a much larger clone is one base off. This chain links TRBV29-1 with TRBJ2-1; D remains ambiguous. CDR1 SQVTM and CDR2 ANQGSEA come from the germline V gene. V lost 8 bases, J lost 4 bases, and 9 bases lay in between. The CDR3 has 11 amino acids. CDR3 nucleotides: TGCAGCTGGAGTTTTTACAATGAGCAGTTCTTC. Its protein is CSWSFYNEQFF.

In its sample, this clonotype was seen many times. This rearrangement joins TRBV5-6 to TRBJ2-1, with D perhaps assigned TRBD1 or TRBD2 (5 bases each). Germline-derived CDR1 and CDR2 are SGHDT and YYEEEE. Trimming removed 5 bases from V and 10 bases from J, with 13 bases in between. The CDR3 consists of 12 residues. The CDR3 coding sequence is TGTGCCAGCAGTTGGCCGGGACGCGAGCAGTTCTTC. As protein: CASSWPGREQFF.

This clonotype was detected ten times or more. The rearrangement links TRBV5-1 to TRBJ2-1; 12 bases agree with TRBD1. The CDR3 is 16 amino acids. The germline V gene encodes CDR1 SGHRS and CDR2 YFSETQ. With V trimmed by 3 bases and J by 7 bases, 8 bases remained unmatched. The CDR3: CASSYPRDRGQNEQFF. Here the CDR3 DNA reads TGCGCCAGCAGCTACCCCCGGGACAGGGGGCAGAATGAGCAGTTCTTC.

This clonotype was detected only a few times. The chain joins TRBV4-2 to TRBJ2-7; 14 positions agree with TRBD2. Trimming cost V 3 bases and J 3 bases; bases outside gene matches: 4. CDR3 size: 16 residues. The germline gives CDR1 LGHNA, CDR2 YNFKEQ. The CDR3 spells CASSHGLAGGFYEQYF. The CDR3 DNA is TGTGCCAGCAGCCACGGACTAGCGGGAGGCTTCTACGAGCAGTACTTC.